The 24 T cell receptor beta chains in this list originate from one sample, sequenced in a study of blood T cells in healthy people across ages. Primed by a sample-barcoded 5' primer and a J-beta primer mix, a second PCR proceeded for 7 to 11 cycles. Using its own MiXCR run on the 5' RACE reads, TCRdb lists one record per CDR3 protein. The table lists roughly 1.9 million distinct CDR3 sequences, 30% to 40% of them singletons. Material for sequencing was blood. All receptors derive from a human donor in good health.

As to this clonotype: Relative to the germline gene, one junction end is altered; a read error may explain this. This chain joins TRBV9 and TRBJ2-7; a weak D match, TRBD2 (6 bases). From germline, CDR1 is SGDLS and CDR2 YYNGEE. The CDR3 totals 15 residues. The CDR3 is CASSVGGTSSHEQYF. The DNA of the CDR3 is TGTGCCAGCAGCGTAGGGGGGACTTCCTCCCACGAGCAGTACTTC.

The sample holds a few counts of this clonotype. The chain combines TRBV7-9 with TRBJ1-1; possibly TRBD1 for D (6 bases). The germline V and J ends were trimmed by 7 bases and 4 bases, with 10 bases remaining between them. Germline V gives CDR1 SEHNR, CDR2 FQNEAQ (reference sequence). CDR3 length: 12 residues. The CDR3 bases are TGTGCCAGCACCGAGGGGGGCACTGAAGCTTTCTTT. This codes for CASTEGGTEAFF.

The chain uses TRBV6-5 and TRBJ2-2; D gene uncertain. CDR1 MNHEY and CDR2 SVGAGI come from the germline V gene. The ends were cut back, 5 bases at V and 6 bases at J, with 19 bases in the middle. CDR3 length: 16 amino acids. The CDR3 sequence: CASSRRPGVRPGELFF. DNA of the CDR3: TGTGCCAGCAGTCGGCGCCCGGGTGTAAGGCCCGGGGAGCTGTTTTTT.

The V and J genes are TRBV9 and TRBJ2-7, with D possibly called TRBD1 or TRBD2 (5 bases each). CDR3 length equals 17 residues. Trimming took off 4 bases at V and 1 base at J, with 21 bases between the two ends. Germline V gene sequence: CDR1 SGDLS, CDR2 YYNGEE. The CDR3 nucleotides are TGTGCCAGCAGCTCCCAACCGGGGCCCAACCCTTCCTACGAGCAGTACTTC. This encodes CASSSQPGPNPSYEQYF.

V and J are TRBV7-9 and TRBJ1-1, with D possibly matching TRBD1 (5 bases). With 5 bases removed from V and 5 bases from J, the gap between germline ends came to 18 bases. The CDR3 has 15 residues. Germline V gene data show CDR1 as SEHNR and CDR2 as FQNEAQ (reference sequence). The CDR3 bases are TGTGCCAGCAGCCTGGGGCCGGGGCGTTGGACTGAAGCTTTCTTT. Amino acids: CASSLGPGRWTEAFF.

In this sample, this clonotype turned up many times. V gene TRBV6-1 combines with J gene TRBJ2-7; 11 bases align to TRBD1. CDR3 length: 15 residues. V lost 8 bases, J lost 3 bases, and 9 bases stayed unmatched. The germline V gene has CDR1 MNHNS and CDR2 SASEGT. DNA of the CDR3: TGTGCCAGCGGAGGTTTGGGACAGGGGGTCTACGAGCAGTACTTC. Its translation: CASGGLGQGVYEQYF.

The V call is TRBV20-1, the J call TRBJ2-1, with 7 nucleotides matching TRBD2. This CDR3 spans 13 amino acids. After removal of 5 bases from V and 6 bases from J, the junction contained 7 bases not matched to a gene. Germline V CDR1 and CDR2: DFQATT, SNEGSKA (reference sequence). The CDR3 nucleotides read TGCAGTGCTGGAAGACTAGCAACCAATGAGCAGTTCTTC. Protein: CSAGRLATNEQFF.

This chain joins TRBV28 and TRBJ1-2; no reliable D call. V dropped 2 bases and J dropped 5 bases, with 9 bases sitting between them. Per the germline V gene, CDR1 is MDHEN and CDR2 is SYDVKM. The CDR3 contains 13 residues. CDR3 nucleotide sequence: TGTGCCAGCAGTTTAGGCAGAAGATATGGCTACACCTTC. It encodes CASSLGRRYGYTF.

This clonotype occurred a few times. The CDR3 nucleotides are TGTGCCACCAGTGGGGGCGGAGGGGACAATGAGCAGTTCTTC. This encodes CATSGGGGDNEQFF. The V gene is TRBV24-1, the J gene TRBJ2-1; D perhaps matches TRBD2 (6 bases). The ends were cut back, 5 bases at V and 5 bases at J, with 12 bases in the middle. The CDR3 extends over 14 amino acids. In germline, CDR1 is KGHDR, CDR2 SFDVKD.

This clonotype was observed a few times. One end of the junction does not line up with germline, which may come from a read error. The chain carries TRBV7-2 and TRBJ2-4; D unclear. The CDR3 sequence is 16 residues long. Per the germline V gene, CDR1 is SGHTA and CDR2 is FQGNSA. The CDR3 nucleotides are TGTGCCAGCAGGAACCTGCGGCATTGGGCCAAAAACATTCAGGACTTC. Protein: CASRNLRHWAKNIQDF.

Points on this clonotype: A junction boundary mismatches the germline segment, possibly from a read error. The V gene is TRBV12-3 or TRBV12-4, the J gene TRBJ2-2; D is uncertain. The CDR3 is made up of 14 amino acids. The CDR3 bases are TGTGCCGGCAGCCCCGAGCTCTGGGGCGGGGAGCTGTTTTTT. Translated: CAGSPELWGGELFF.

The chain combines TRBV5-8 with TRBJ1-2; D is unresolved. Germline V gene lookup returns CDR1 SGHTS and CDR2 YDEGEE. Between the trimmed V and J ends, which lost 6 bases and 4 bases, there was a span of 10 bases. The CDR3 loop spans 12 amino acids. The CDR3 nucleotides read TGTGCCAGCAAGGAGAGGACCTATGGCTACACCTTC. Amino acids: CASKERTYGYTF.

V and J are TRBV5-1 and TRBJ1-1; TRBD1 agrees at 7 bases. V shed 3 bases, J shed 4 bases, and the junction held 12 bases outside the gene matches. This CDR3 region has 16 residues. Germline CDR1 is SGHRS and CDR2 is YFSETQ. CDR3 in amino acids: CASSSRQGSGFTEAFF. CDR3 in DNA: TGCGCCAGCAGCTCCAGACAGGGTTCCGGGTTCACTGAAGCTTTCTTT.

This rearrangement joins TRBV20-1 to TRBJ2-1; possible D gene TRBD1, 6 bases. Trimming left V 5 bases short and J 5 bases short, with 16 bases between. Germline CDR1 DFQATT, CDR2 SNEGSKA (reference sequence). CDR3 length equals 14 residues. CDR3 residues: CSAPLGRGNNEQFF. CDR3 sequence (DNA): TGCAGTGCTCCCCTGGGCAGGGGAAACAATGAGCAGTTCTTC.

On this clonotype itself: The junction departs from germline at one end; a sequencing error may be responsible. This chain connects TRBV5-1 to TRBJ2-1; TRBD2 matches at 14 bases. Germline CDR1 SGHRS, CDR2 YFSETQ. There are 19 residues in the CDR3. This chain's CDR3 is CASSFSWTSGGNPYNEQFF. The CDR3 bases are TGCGCCAGCAGCTTTTCTTGGACTAGCGGGGGGAATCCCTATAATGAGCAGTTCTTC.

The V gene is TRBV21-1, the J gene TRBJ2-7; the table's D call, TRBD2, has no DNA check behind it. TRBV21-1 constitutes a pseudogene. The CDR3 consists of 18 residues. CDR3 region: CASSKGLTSGVATYEQYF. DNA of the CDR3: TGTGCCAGCAGCAAGGGCCTGACTAGCGGGGTCGCCACCTACGAGCAGTACTTC.

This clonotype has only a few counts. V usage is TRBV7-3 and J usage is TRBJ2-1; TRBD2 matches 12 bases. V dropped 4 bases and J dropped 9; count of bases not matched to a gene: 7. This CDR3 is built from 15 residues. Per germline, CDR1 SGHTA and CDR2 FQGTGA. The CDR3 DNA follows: TGTGCCAGCAGCTCACTAGCGGGGGGAGGTGGTGAGCAGTTCTTC. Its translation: CASSSLAGGGGEQFF.

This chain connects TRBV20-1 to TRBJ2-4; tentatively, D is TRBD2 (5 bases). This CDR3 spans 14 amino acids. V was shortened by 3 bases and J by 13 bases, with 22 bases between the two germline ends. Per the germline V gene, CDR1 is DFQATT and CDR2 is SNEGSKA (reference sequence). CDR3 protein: CSASWRALYNEQYF. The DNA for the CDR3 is TGCAGTGCTAGTTGGCGGGCTCTCTACAATGAGCAGTACTTC.

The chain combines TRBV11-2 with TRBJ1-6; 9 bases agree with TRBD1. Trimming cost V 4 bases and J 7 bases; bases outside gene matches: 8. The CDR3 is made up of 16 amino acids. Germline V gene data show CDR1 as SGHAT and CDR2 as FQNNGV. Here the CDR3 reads CASSYTWDRENSPLHF. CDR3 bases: TGTGCCAGCAGCTACACTTGGGACAGGGAGAATTCACCCCTCCACTTT.

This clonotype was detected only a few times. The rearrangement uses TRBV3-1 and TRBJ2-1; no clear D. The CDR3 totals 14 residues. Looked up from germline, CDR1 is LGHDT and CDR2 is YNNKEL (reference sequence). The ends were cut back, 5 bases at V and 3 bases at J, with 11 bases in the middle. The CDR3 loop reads CASSYDLFYNEQFF. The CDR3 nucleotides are TGTGCCAGCAGCTATGACTTATTCTACAATGAGCAGTTCTTC.

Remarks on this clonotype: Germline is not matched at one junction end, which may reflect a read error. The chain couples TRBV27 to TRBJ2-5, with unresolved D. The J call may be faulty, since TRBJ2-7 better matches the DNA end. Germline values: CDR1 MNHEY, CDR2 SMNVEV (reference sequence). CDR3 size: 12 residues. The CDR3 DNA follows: TGTGCCGGCAGTTCCTATGGGGACGAGCAGTACTTC. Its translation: CAGSSYGDEQYF.

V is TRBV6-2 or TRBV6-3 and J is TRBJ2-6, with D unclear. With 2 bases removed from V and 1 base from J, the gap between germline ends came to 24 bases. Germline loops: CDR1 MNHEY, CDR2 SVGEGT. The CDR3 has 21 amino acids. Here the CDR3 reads CASSYVRRVDPPLSGANVLTF. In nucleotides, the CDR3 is TGTGCCAGCAGTTACGTCCGACGAGTAGATCCACCCTTATCTGGGGCCAACGTCCTGACTTTC.

This CDR3 is CASSPPLGSYEQYF. CDR3 DNA: TGTGCCAGCTCACCCCCTCTGGGCTCCTACGAGCAGTACTTC. The V call is TRBV18, the J call TRBJ2-7; D call uncertain. Germline V gene sequence: CDR1 KGHSH, CDR2 LQKENI. This CDR3 is built from 14 residues. The germline V and J ends were trimmed by 3 bases and 0 bases, with 9 bases remaining between them.

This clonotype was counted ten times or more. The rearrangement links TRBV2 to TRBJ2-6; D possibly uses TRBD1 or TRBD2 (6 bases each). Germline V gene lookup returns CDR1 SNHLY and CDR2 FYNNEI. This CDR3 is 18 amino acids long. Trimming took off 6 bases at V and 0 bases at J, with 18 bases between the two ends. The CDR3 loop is CASRKEGGGSSGANVLTF. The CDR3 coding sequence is TGTGCCAGCAGGAAGGAGGGGGGAGGCAGCTCTGGGGCCAACGTCCTGACTTTC.